The entry below describes one T cell receptor (beta chain). In the authors' methods: How many nucleated cells were present was estimated from reference gene primer amplification. Using immunoSEQ multiplex PCR, the repertoire was profiled, and TCRdb retains in-frame clones only, with some absent. Clone size and V and J calls were adopted from that table, with D and trimming inferred from the DNA. The table records a few hundred thousand clones, approximately 88% of them present only once. Trimming shortened V by 3 bases and J by 1 base, and 10 bases separated the two germline ends. Per germline, CDR1 SEHNR and CDR2 FQNEAQ (reference sequence). The CDR3 loop spans 15 amino acids. This specimen belongs to a study of blood T cell repertoires in COVID-19.

Material: peripheral blood. The chain employs TRBV7-9 and TRBJ2-1; tentatively, D is TRBD1 (7 bases). This TCR was recovered from a woman aged 25 to 39 with COVID-19, enrolled during active disease. The CDR3 reads CASSLTGRSYNEQFF. The CDR3 nucleotides are TGTGCCAGCAGCTTGACAGGGAGGTCCTACAATGAGCAGTTCTTC. Supplemented by reference TRBV7-9 and TRBJ2-1, the full variable domain reads DTGVSQNPRHKITKRGQNVTFRCDPISEHNRLYWYRQTLGQGPEFLTYFQNEAQLEKSRLLSDRFSAERPKGSFSTLEIQRTEQGDSAMYLCASSLTGRSYNEQFFGPGTRLTVL.